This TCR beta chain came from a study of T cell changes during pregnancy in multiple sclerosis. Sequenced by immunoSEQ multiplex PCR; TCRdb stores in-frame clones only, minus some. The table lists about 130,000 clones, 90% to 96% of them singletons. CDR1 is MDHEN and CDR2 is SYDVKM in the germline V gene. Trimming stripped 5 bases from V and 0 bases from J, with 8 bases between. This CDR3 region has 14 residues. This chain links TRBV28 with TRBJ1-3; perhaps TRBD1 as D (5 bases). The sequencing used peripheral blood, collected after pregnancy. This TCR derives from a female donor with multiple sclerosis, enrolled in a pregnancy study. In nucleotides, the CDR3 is TGTGCCAGCAGTCTGGGGGGCTCTGGAAACACCATATATTTT. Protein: CASSLGGSGNTIYF.